Each of the 31 T cell receptor beta chains below was sequenced from the same sample in a study of shared T cell receptors in the human thymus. TCRdb's copy holds only in-frame clones and misses some; the assay was immunoSEQ multiplex PCR. The top ten clones hold approximately 0.02% of a sample with over 350,000 clones, roughly 94% of them seen once. What was sequenced was thymocytes. The receptors shown here come from a human donor.

The chain recombines TRBV5-4 with TRBJ1-3, with TRBD1 identical over 7 bases. This CDR3 is 15 amino acids long. Germline CDR1 SGHNT, CDR2 YYREEE (reference sequence). J gave up 4 bases and V 1 base, and 5 bases lay outside the gene matches. CDR3 sequence (DNA): TGTGCCAGCAGCTTGCAGGGGGAGGGAGGAAACACCATATATTTT. It encodes CASSLQGEGGNTIYF.

The gene calls are TRBV11-2 and TRBJ2-7; 11 bases line up with TRBD2. With 5 bases clipped from V and 4 bases from J, the junction kept 4 bases outside the gene matches. Per germline, CDR1 SGHAT and CDR2 FQNNGV. This CDR3 contains 14 residues. CDR3 in amino acids: CASSVTSGRYEQYF. DNA for the CDR3: TGTGCCAGCAGCGTCACTAGCGGGAGATACGAGCAGTACTTC.

J is TRBJ2-2 and V is TRBV5-1; D is unclear. Germline values: CDR1 SGHRS, CDR2 YFSETQ. V dropped 7 bases and J dropped 1 base, with 11 bases sitting between them. The CDR3 covers 14 residues. The CDR3, as DNA: TGCGCCAGCCGGGTAATTTTGAACACCGGGGAGCTGTTTTTT. Translating gives CASRVILNTGELFF.

V and J are TRBV6-1 and TRBJ2-7; 7 bases map to TRBD2. This CDR3 is built from 11 residues. Germline CDR1 and CDR2: MNHNS and SASEGT. Trimming cost V 5 bases and J 10 bases; bases outside gene matches: 5. The CDR3 here is CASSPGGIQYF. Written as DNA, the CDR3 is TGTGCCAGCAGTCCCGGGGGGATCCAGTACTTC.

The gene calls are TRBV27 and TRBJ2-5; TRBD2 aligns across 10 bases. Germline assignment: CDR1 MNHEY and CDR2 SMNVEV (reference sequence). J lost 1 base, V lost 5 bases, and 1 base had no gene match. The CDR3 runs to 14 residues. DNA of the CDR3: TGTGCCAGCAGTCGACTAGCGGGCCAAGAGACCCAGTACTTC. Protein sequence: CASSRLAGQETQYF.

V usage is TRBV19 and J usage is TRBJ1-2, with 7 bases fitting TRBD1. Germline CDR1 is LNHDA and CDR2 is SQIVND (reference sequence). This CDR3 has 14 amino acids. Losses at the gene ends were 5 bases for V and 3 bases for J; bases not matched to a gene: 6. The CDR3 loop is CASSLDREYYGYTF. CDR3 sequence (DNA): TGTGCCAGTAGTCTCGACAGGGAATACTATGGCTACACCTTC.

The chain recombines TRBV7-2 with TRBJ1-2; a weak D match, TRBD1 (5 bases). The germline V and J ends were trimmed by 1 base and 1 base, with 7 bases remaining between them. This CDR3 has 14 amino acids. Germline values: CDR1 SGHTA, CDR2 FQGNSA. In DNA form, the CDR3 reads TGTGCCAGCAGCTTAGGTGGGGGTAACTATGGCTACACCTTC. Translated: CASSLGGGNYGYTF. Full variable domain (remainder filled in from reference TRBV7-2 and TRBJ1-2): GAGVSQSPSNKVTEKGKDVELRCDPISGHTALYWYRQSLGQGLEFLIYFQGNSAPDKSGLPSDRFSAERTGGSVSTLTIQRTQQEDSAVYLCASSLGGGNYGYTFGSGTRLTVV.

The chain joins TRBV10-1 to TRBJ2-1; 13 bases are a match to TRBD2. The ends lost 10 bases at V and 6 bases at J; junction bases unmatched: 9. Germline CDR1 and CDR2: WNHNN and SYGVQD (reference sequence). The CDR3 is made up of 15 amino acids. In DNA, the CDR3 is TGCGCCACCGAGCTAAGGACTAGCGGGAGCAATGAGCAGTTCTTC. The encoded protein is CATELRTSGSNEQFF.

The chain carries TRBV27 and TRBJ2-7, with 14 positions matching TRBD2. The CDR3 contains 17 residues. The V gene's germline CDR1 is MNHEY and CDR2 SMNVEV (reference sequence). Losses at the gene ends were 5 bases for V and 6 bases for J; bases not matched to a gene: 12. The CDR3 sequence is CASSPGLAGGRGPEQYF. The CDR3 coding sequence is TGTGCCAGCAGTCCCGGACTAGCGGGAGGAAGAGGGCCCGAGCAGTACTTC.

The genes are TRBV9 and TRBJ1-5, with 7 bases matching TRBD1. Germline V gives CDR1 SGDLS, CDR2 YYNGEE. The CDR3 totals 19 residues. J gave up 0 bases and V 3 bases, and 15 bases lay outside the gene matches. CDR3 protein: CASSDHSRGPFHSNQPQHF. CDR3 bases: TGTGCCAGCAGCGACCACTCTAGGGGGCCTTTCCATAGCAATCAGCCCCAGCATTTT.

This chain uses TRBV27 with TRBJ1-2; no definite D call. The germline CDR1 and CDR2 sequences are MNHEY and SMNVEV (reference sequence). V lost 2 bases and J lost 8, with 18 bases in between. This CDR3 has 15 residues. The CDR3 region has the DNA TGTGCCAGCAGTTTAGTGCCGGGCCCAGGAGGGGGCTACACCTTC. Its protein is CASSLVPGPGGGYTF.

J is TRBJ1-5 and V is TRBV6-5; TRBD1 agrees at 7 bases. The germline V gene has CDR1 MNHEY and CDR2 SVGAGI. V lost 6 bases to trimming and J lost 1 base; unmatched junction nucleotides: 6. CDR3 length equals 15 residues. The CDR3 protein is CASSPSGGSNQPQHF. The CDR3 coding sequence is TGTGCCAGCAGCCCATCAGGGGGAAGCAATCAGCCCCAGCATTTT.

CDR3 region: CASSQTRSRQTSYGYTF. CDR3 in DNA: TGTGCCAGCAGCCAAACACGATCGAGACAGACCTCCTATGGCTACACCTTC. The chain couples TRBV14 to TRBJ1-2; the D gene is possibly TRBD1 (5 bases). V was cut by 2 bases and J by 4 bases, with 20 bases left in between. Germline V gene sequence: CDR1 SGHDN, CDR2 FVKESK. This CDR3 has 17 residues.

This chain joins TRBV5-1 and TRBJ2-5; D is unclear. V dropped 2 bases and J dropped 2 bases, with 16 bases sitting between them. CDR1 SGHRS and CDR2 YFSETQ come from the germline V gene. The CDR3 consists of 16 residues. The CDR3 sequence is CASSFRTEDQQETQYF. CDR3 sequence (DNA): TGCGCCAGCAGCTTCAGGACGGAAGACCAGCAAGAGACCCAGTACTTC.

DNA of the CDR3: TGTGCCAGCAGCCAAGTATTAGCGGGAGGGAGGGCAGATACGCAGTATTTT. Amino acids: CASSQVLAGGRADTQYF. The rearrangement uses TRBV14 and TRBJ2-3, with 11 bases lining up with TRBD2. The CDR3 extends over 17 amino acids. After removal of 1 base from V and 4 bases from J, the junction contained 7 bases not matched to a gene. The germline V gene encodes CDR1 SGHDN and CDR2 FVKESK.

V gene TRBV5-5 combines with J gene TRBJ1-2; D is unresolved. The CDR3 runs to 15 residues. Germline assignment: CDR1 SGHKS and CDR2 YYEKEE (reference sequence). Trimming left V 4 bases short and J 0 bases short, with 13 bases between. The CDR3 reads CASSKTQRANYGYTF. DNA for the CDR3: TGTGCCAGCAGCAAGACCCAGAGGGCTAACTATGGCTACACCTTC.

V is TRBV6-5 and J is TRBJ2-1, with 11 nucleotides matching TRBD2. This CDR3 comprises 15 residues. Unmatched junction bases numbered 5, after V lost 3 bases and J lost 7 bases. Germline loops: CDR1 MNHEY, CDR2 SVGAGI. The CDR3, as DNA: TGTGCCAGCAGTTATAAGACTAGCGGGGAAAATGAGCAGTTCTTC. Protein: CASSYKTSGENEQFF.

This clone has a handful of counts. The chain recombines TRBV19 with TRBJ2-3; no clear D. V was cut by 3 bases and J by 0 bases, with 10 bases left in between. This CDR3 comprises 15 residues. From germline, CDR1 is LNHDA and CDR2 SQIVND (reference sequence). CDR3 region: CASSMLDPSTDTQYF. The CDR3 bases are TGTGCCAGTAGTATGTTAGACCCTAGCACAGATACGCAGTATTTT.

The gene calls are TRBV27 and TRBJ2-1; 8 positions agree with TRBD2. The V gene's germline CDR1 is MNHEY and CDR2 SMNVEV (reference sequence). The CDR3 runs to 15 residues. Unmatched junction bases numbered 11, after V lost 3 bases and J lost 10 bases. The CDR3 here is CASSFETGGPWEQFF. Written as DNA, the CDR3 is TGTGCCAGCAGTTTTGAAACGGGAGGGCCGTGGGAGCAGTTCTTC.

V and J are TRBV11-1 and TRBJ1-1; TRBD1 matches at 11 bases. The CDR3 sequence is 16 residues long. With V trimmed by 1 base and J by 4 bases, 5 bases remained unmatched. CDR1 and CDR2 from the germline V gene are SGHAT and FQDESV (reference sequence). The CDR3 region is CASSLGTGGSRTEAFF. CDR3 bases: TGTGCCAGCAGCTTAGGGACAGGGGGCAGTCGCACTGAAGCTTTCTTT.

The V gene is TRBV18, the J gene TRBJ1-2; 8 bases match TRBD1. The V segment lost 6 bases and the J segment 3 bases; nucleotides outside the gene matches: 18. This CDR3 is built from 18 residues. CDR1 and CDR2 (germline): KGHSH, LQKENI. The CDR3 nucleotides are TGTGCCAGCTCCACCCCGGCGCCAGGGGGCGCTTGGGACTATGGCTACACCTTC. Amino acid sequence: CASSTPAPGGAWDYGYTF.

The chain has TRBV7-9 and TRBJ1-2; D gene unclear. With 5 bases removed from V and 1 base from J, the gap between germline ends came to 8 bases. The CDR3 is made up of 13 amino acids. Germline V gene lookup returns CDR1 SEHNR and CDR2 FQNEAQ (reference sequence). The CDR3 reads CASSPPHNYGYTF. Here the CDR3 DNA reads TGTGCCAGCAGCCCACCCCATAACTATGGCTACACCTTC. Full variable domain (remainder filled in from reference TRBV7-9 and TRBJ1-2): DTGVSQNPRHKITKRGQNVTFRCDPISEHNRLYWYRQTLGQGPEFLTYFQNEAQLEKSRLLSDRFSAERPKGSFSTLEIQRTEQGDSAMYLCASSPPHNYGYTFGSGTRLTVV.

This chain links TRBV18 with TRBJ2-1, with TRBD2 identical over 7 bases. CDR1 KGHSH and CDR2 LQKENI come from the germline V gene. Trimming took 3 bases from V and 9 from J; bases not matched to a gene: 11. The CDR3 sequence is 15 residues long. CDR3 in DNA: TGTGCCAGCTCACCCTTTCGCCAGGGCGGGGGTGAGCAGTTCTTC. This translates into CASSPFRQGGGEQFF.

V gene TRBV28 combines with J gene TRBJ2-7; weak D call: TRBD2 (7 bases). V was trimmed by 2 bases and J by 2 bases, leaving 16 bases between them. The CDR3 spans 16 residues. Germline CDR1 reads MDHEN; CDR2 reads SYDVKM. CDR3: CASSLDPRGGTYEQYF. CDR3 in DNA: TGTGCCAGCAGTTTAGATCCGAGGGGGGGTACCTACGAGCAGTACTTC.

This chain links TRBV5-8 with TRBJ2-7, with a weak D call TRBD1 (6 bases). The CDR3 consists of 15 residues. CDR1 and CDR2 from the germline V gene are SGHTS and YDEGEE. Trimming removed 4 bases at V and 3 bases at J, with 17 bases between. In DNA, the CDR3 is TGTGCCAGCAGCCCAAACCGGGACACAAACTACGAGCAGTACTTC. As protein: CASSPNRDTNYEQYF.

This clone was detected only once. The chain couples TRBV28 to TRBJ1-2, with D perhaps TRBD1 (6 bases). Germline V gene sequence: CDR1 MDHEN, CDR2 SYDVKM. The CDR3 loop spans 15 amino acids. With 5 bases removed from V and 2 bases from J, the gap between germline ends came to 15 bases. CDR3 DNA: TGTGCCAGCAGTCCTTTTAGTACAGGGAACTATGGCTACACCTTC. This encodes CASSPFSTGNYGYTF.

The chain combines TRBV7-8 with TRBJ2-7; D uncertain. The length of the CDR3 is 13 residues. Germline V gene sequence: CDR1 SGHVS, CDR2 FQNEAQ. V was trimmed by 3 bases and J by 0 bases, leaving 6 bases between them. This CDR3 reads CASSFLSSYEQYF. CDR3 DNA: TGTGCCAGCAGCTTCCTTAGCTCCTACGAGCAGTACTTC. The full variable domain, rest sourced from reference TRBV7-8 and TRBJ2-7, is GAGVSQSPRYKVAKRGQDVALRCDPISGHVSLFWYQQALGQGPEFLTYFQNEAQLDKSGLPSDRFFAERPEGSVSTLKIQRTQQEDSAVYLCASSFLSSYEQYFGPGTRLTVT.

The chain employs TRBV10-2 and TRBJ2-1, with 8 bases fitting TRBD2. The CDR3 spans 14 residues. Looked up from germline, CDR1 is WSHSY and CDR2 is SAAADI. V gave up 8 bases and J gave up 5 bases; unmatched junction bases: 8. CDR3 nucleotides: TGCGCCAGCCACACTAGCGGAACCAACAATGAGCAGTTCTTC. It codes for CASHTSGTNNEQFF.

The chain recombines TRBV29-1 with TRBJ2-7; TRBD2 agrees at 8 bases. V lost 5 bases to trimming and J lost 9 bases; unmatched junction nucleotides: 18. Germline V gives CDR1 SQVTM, CDR2 ANQGSEA. The length of the CDR3 is 15 residues. CDR3 residues: CSVQAPSGPTWGQYF. CDR3 coding DNA: TGCAGCGTTCAAGCGCCTAGCGGGCCTACCTGGGGGCAGTACTTC.

The CDR3 DNA reads as TGTGCCAGCAGCTTAGGGGCGGTGGGGGGTGGCTACACCTTC. Amino acid sequence: CASSLGAVGGGYTF. The J gene is TRBJ1-2, the V gene TRBV28, with D possibly being TRBD1 (5 bases). Trimming took 6 bases from V and 7 from J, leaving 18 bases between them. This CDR3 has 14 amino acids. Germline CDR1 is MDHEN and CDR2 is SYDVKM.

The sample holds a few counts of this clone. Other DNA sequences in the same sample also yield this CDR3. The CDR3 nucleotides read TGTGCCAGCAGCAGGAGGGGCAATCAGCCCCAGCATTTT. It translates to CASSRRGNQPQHF. The chain employs TRBV28 and TRBJ1-5; D unresolved. This CDR3 region has 13 residues. With 6 bases removed from V and 2 bases from J, the gap between germline ends came to 8 bases. Germline V gene lookup returns CDR1 MDHEN and CDR2 SYDVKM.